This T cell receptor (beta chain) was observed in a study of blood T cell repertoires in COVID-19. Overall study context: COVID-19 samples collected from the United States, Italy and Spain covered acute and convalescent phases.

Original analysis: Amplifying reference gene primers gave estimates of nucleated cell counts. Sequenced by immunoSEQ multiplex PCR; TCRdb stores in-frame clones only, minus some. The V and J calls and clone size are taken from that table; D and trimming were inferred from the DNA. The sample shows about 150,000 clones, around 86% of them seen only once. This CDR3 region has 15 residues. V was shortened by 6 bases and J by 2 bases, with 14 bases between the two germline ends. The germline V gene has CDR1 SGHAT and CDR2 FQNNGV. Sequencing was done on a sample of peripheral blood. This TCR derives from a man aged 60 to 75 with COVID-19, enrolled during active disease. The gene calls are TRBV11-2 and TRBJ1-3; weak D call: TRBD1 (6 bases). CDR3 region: CASRSPGTPGNTIYF. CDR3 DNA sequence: TGTGCCAGCAGGTCACCCGGGACACCTGGAAACACCATATATTTT.